This is a list of T cell receptor beta chains from one sample in a study of blood T cell repertoires in COVID-19. Sequenced by immunoSEQ multiplex PCR; TCRdb stores in-frame clones only, minus some. The sample lists more than 65,000 clones; 70% to 80% were seen once. What was sequenced was peripheral blood. The receptors shown here come from a woman aged 70-85 years with acute or convalescent COVID-19. Each CDR3 is given with its conserved first and last residue. D genes are given only for firm matches. Expanded clones get a size class; other rows say once, few or many, or leave the size out.

NA	TRBJ1-6	TRBV5-1	TRBD1	TGCGCCAGCAGTGATGGGCAGGGGGCCATCGATTCACCCCTCCACTTT	CASSDGQGAIDSPLHF
NA	TRBJ1-1	TRBV6-5	NA	TGTGCCAGTACAGGGTACACTGAAGCTTTCTTT	CASTGYTEAFF
NA	TRBJ2-7	TRBV5-4	NA	TGTGCCAGCAGCTTGGACGGGTACTACGAGCAGTACTTC	CASSLDGYYEQYF
NA	TRBJ1-1	TRBV5-1	TRBD1	TGCGCCAGCAGCTGGACAGGTGGAGGGAACACTGAAGCTTTCTTT	CASSWTGGGNTEAFF
NA	TRBJ1-5	TRBV19	TRBD1	TGTGCCAGTAGTATAGCCCGGACAGGGGGCAGTCAGCCCCAGCATTTT	CASSIARTGGSQPQHF
NA	TRBJ1-1	TRBV12-3/TRBV12-4	TRBD1	TGTGCCAGCAGTGCCGGGACAGGGGCGGAAGCTTTCTTT	CASSAGTGAEAFF
few	TRBJ1-1	TRBV11-2	NA	TGTGCCAGCAGCCTGGGGGGGAGGGCTGACACTGAAGCTTTCTTT	CASSLGGRADTEAFF
NA	TRBJ2-3	TRBV27	NA	TGTGCCAGCAGTCCCCTCGGGGGGCAAGATACGCAGTATTTT	CASSPLGGQDTQYF
NA	TRBJ2-5	TRBV7-7	NA	TGTGCCAGCAGCTTAGCGGTTAGCGGCCCCCAAGAGACCCAGTACTTC	CASSLAVSGPQETQYF
once	TRBJ1-2	TRBV5-1	TRBD1	TGCGCCAGCAGCCAGGGACAGGGGCGAAACTATGGCTACACCTTC	CASSQGQGRNYGYTF
NA	TRBJ1-5	TRBV6-1	NA	TGTGCCAGCAGTGAATACAGAAATAGCAATCAGCCCCAGCATTTT	CASSEYRNSNQPQHF
NA	TRBJ2-1	TRBV10-3	NA	TGTGCCATCATGAAGGGCCCACCGGGGAACAATGAGCAGTTCTTC	CAIMKGPPGNNEQFF